The T cell receptor (beta chain) described here comes from a study of vaccination and CD4 T cells after COVID-19. About this clonotype: Its matching antigen is unknown.

Treatment described: roughly 11-day PBMC culture with coronavirus spike peptide pools or control peptides (ViraFEST assay). Sequenced with the Oncomine TCR Beta short-read assay was DNA taken from cultured CD4+ T cells. MiXCR, run by TCRdb on the PCR reads, gives a single entry per CDR3 protein. The sample carries thousands of distinct CDR3 sequences, around three fifths recorded once. The germline CDR1 and CDR2 sequences are SEHNR and FQNEAQ (reference sequence). V was pared by 6 bases and J by 5 bases, with 16 bases between. The CDR3 runs to 14 residues. The rearrangement joins TRBV7-9 to TRBJ1-1; tentatively, D is TRBD1 (6 bases). The sequence derives from a human donor with COVID-19. The sample here was cultured CD4+ T cells from blood, taken after SARS-CoV-2 vaccination. The CDR3 sequence: CASRQGSTGTEAFF. The CDR3 coding sequence is TGTGCCAGCAGACAAGGGAGTACAGGGACTGAAGCTTTCTTT.